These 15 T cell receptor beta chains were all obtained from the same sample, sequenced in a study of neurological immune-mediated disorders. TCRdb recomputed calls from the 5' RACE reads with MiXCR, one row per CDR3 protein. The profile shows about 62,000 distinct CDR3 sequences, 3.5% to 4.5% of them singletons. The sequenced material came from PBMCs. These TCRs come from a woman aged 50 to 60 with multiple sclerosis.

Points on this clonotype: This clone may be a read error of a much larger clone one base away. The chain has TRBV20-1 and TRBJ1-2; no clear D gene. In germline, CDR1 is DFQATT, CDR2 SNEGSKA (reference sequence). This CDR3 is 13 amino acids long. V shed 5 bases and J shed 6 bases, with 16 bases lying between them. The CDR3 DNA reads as TGCAGTGCTGGTGGAAAGGCCGGGCATGGCTACACCTTC. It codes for CSAGGKAGHGYTF.

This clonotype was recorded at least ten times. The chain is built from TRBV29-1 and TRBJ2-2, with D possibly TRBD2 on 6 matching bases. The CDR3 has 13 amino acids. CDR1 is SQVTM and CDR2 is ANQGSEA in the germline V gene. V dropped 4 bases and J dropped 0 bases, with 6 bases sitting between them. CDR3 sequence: CSVGGTNTGELFF. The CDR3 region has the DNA TGCAGCGTTGGCGGGACGAACACCGGGGAGCTGTTTTTT.

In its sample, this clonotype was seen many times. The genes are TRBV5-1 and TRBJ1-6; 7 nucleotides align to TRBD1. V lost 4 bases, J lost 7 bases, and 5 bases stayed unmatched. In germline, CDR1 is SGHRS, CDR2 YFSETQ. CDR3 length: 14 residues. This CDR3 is CASSPRGQNSPLHF. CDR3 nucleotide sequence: TGCGCCAGCAGCCCGAGGGGGCAGAATTCACCCCTCCACTTT.

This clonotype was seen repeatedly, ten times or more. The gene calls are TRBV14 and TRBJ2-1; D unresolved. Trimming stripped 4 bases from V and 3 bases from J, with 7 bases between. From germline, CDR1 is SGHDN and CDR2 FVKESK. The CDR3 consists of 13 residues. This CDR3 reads CASSPGDYNEQFF. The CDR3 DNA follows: TGTGCCAGCAGCCCCGGCGACTACAATGAGCAGTTCTTC.

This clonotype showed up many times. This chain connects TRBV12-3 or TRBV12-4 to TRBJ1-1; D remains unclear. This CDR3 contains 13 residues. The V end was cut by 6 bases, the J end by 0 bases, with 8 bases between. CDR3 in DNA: TGTGCCAGCAGCCCCTCTTTGAACACTGAAGCTTTCTTT. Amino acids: CASSPSLNTEAFF.

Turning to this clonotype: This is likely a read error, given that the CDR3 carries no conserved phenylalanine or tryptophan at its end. The CDR3: CSARAGGVDEQFC. DNA for the CDR3: TGCAGTGCTAGAGCGGGAGGTGTCGATGAGCAGTTCTGC. The chain links TRBV20-1 to TRBJ2-1, with TRBD2 matching 7 bases. V was clipped by 1 base and J by 8 bases; unmatched bases: 5. Germline CDR1 DFQATT, CDR2 SNEGSKA (reference sequence). The CDR3 covers 13 residues.

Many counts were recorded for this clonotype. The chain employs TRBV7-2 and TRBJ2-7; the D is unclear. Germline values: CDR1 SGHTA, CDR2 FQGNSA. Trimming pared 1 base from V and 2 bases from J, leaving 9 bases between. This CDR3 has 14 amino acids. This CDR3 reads CASSLGVLAYEQYF. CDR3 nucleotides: TGTGCCAGCAGCTTAGGGGTGCTAGCCTACGAGCAGTACTTC.

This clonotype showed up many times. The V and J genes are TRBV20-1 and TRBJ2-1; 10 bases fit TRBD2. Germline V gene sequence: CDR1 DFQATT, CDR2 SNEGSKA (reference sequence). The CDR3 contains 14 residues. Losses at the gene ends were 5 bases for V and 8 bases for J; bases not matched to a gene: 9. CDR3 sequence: CSAEHSGRSDEQFF. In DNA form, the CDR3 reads TGCAGTGCTGAACATAGCGGGAGGTCAGATGAGCAGTTCTTC.

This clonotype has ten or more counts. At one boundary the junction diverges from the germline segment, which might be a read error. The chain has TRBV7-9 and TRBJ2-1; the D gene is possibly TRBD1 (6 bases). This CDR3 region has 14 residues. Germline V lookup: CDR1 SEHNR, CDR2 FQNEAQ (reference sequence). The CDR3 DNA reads TGTGCCAGCAGCTTAGGCAGAAGGGACAAGGAGCAGTTCTTC. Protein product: CASSLGRRDKEQFF.

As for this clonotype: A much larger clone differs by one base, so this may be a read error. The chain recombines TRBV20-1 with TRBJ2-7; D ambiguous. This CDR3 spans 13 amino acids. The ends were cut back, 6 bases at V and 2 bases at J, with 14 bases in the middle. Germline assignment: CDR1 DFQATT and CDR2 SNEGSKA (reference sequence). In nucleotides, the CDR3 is TGCAGTGCGAACGGGCAAACTACCTACGAGCAGTACTTC. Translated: CSANGQTTYEQYF.

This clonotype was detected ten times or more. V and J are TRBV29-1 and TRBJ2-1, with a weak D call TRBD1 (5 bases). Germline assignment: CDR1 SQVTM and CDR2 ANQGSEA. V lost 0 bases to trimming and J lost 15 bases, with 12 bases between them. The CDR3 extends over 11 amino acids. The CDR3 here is CSVEDPTVPFF. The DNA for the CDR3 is TGCAGCGTTGAAGACCCGACAGTGCCGTTCTTC.

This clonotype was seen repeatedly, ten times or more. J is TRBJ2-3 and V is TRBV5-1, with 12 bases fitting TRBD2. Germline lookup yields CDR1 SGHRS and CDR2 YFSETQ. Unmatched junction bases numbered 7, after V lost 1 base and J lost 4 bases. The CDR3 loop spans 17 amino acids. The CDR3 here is CASSLYLTSGRADTQYF. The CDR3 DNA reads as TGCGCCAGCAGCTTGTACCTGACTAGCGGGAGAGCAGATACGCAGTATTTT.

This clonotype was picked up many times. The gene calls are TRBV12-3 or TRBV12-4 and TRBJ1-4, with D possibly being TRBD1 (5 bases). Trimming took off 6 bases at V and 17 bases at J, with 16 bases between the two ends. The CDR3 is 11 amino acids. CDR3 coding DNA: TGTGCCAGCAGCGGCAGTGGACACCGTTTTTTT. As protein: CASSGSGHRFF.

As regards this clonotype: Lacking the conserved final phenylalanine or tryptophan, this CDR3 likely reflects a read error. In DNA form, the CDR3 reads TGTGCCAGCAGCCTAGGAAGGACAGGAGGGGACATTCAGTACATC. It specifies CASSLGRTGGDIQYI. The rearrangement links TRBV3-1 to TRBJ2-4; D might be TRBD1 (7 bases). This CDR3 spans 15 amino acids. Trimming removed 4 bases from V and 8 bases from J, with 18 bases in between. CDR1 is LGHDT, CDR2 YNNKEL, per germline (reference sequence).

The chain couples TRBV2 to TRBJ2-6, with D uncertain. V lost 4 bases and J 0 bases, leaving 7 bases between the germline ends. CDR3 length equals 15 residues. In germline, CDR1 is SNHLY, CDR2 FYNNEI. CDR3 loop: CASSAGYSGANVLTF. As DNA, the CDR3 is TGTGCCAGCAGTGCTGGGTACTCTGGGGCCAACGTCCTGACTTTC.